A single sample gave rise to the 25 T cell receptor beta chains below, sequenced in a study of cytomegalovirus exposure and HLA in healthy donors. Data came from immunoSEQ multiplex PCR; TCRdb stores just in-frame clones and leaves some out. The profile shows 250,000 to 350,000 clones, around 86% of them singletons. Sequences were obtained from PBMCs. These receptors were obtained from a young woman in good health and CMV-seronegative.

The chain joins TRBV7-6 to TRBJ2-2; D remains unclear. Trimming shortened V by 2 bases and J by 6 bases, and 10 bases separated the two germline ends. Germline V lookup: CDR1 SGHVS, CDR2 FNYEAQ. The CDR3 loop spans 14 amino acids. CDR3 region: CASSLMEQSGELFF. The CDR3 bases are TGTGCCAGCAGCTTAATGGAGCAATCCGGGGAGCTGTTTTTT.

The gene calls are TRBV2 and TRBJ1-4; 9 bases line up with TRBD1. The CDR3 consists of 18 residues. J lost 1 base, V lost 1 base, and 7 bases had no gene match. CDR1 is SNHLY, CDR2 FYNNEI, per germline. CDR3 sequence (DNA): TGTGCCAGCAGTGAAGAAGGCCCGGGACAGGGAACTAATGAAAAACTGTTTTTT. Translation: CASSEEGPGQGTNEKLFF.

The V and J genes are TRBV29-1 and TRBJ2-1, with 14 bases matching TRBD2. CDR3 length equals 13 residues. J lost 8 bases, V lost 7 bases, and 4 bases had no gene match. Germline V gene data show CDR1 as SQVTM and CDR2 as ANQGSEA. This chain's CDR3 is CSAGLAGVYEQFF. The CDR3 coding sequence is TGCAGCGCGGGACTAGCGGGAGTTTATGAGCAGTTCTTC.

V and J are TRBV27 and TRBJ2-1, with 14 bases lining up with TRBD2. The germline V gene has CDR1 MNHEY and CDR2 SMNVEV (reference sequence). The CDR3 extends over 17 amino acids. V lost 3 bases and J lost 4; bases outside the gene matches: 5. CDR3 DNA sequence: TGTGCCAGCAGTTTGTCGGGGACTAGCGGGGGATACAATGAGCAGTTCTTC. This encodes CASSLSGTSGGYNEQFF.

The chain uses TRBV28 and TRBJ2-1; TRBD2 aligns across 12 bases. The CDR3 has 17 amino acids. Trimming cost V 2 bases and J 8 bases; bases outside gene matches: 10. Per the germline V gene, CDR1 is MDHEN and CDR2 is SYDVKM. Written as DNA, the CDR3 is TGTGCCAGCAGTTTAGATCTAGCGGGAGGGCCTGGGTATGAGCAGTTCTTC. This translates into CASSLDLAGGPGYEQFF.

V and J are TRBV4-3 and TRBJ1-1; a possible D gene is TRBD1 (5 bases). The CDR3 contains 15 residues. Germline CDR1 reads LGHNA; CDR2 reads YSLEER. V was shortened by 4 bases and J by 1 base, with 13 bases between the two germline ends. CDR3 DNA: TGCGCCAGCAGCCGGGGCGGGGGAGGGAACACTGAAGCTTTCTTT. It codes for CASSRGGGGNTEAFF.

The chain uses TRBV7-9 and TRBJ2-1; 8 nucleotides line up with TRBD2. The junction had 5 bases not matched to a gene; V was cut back by 5 bases and J by 2 bases. CDR1 is SEHNR and CDR2 is FQNEAQ in the germline V gene (reference sequence). There are 15 residues in the CDR3. The CDR3 region is CASSPQGLAYNEQFF. The CDR3 region has the DNA TGTGCCAGCAGCCCACAGGGACTAGCCTACAATGAGCAGTTCTTC.

The chain joins TRBV4-1 to TRBJ1-5; TRBD1 matches at 7 bases. V gave up 3 bases and J gave up 4 bases; unmatched junction bases: 6. Germline loops: CDR1 MGHRA, CDR2 YSYEKL. The CDR3 sequence is 15 residues long. CDR3 DNA: TGCGCCAGCAGCCAGCCGGACAGGATGAATCAGCCCCAGCATTTT. Translating gives CASSQPDRMNQPQHF.

The J gene is TRBJ2-1, the V gene TRBV5-1, with D perhaps TRBD2 (6 bases). Germline V gives CDR1 SGHRS, CDR2 YFSETQ. The V end lost 7 bases, the J end lost 8 bases, and 25 bases lay between the germline ends. The CDR3 is 16 residues long. The CDR3 DNA reads TGCGCCAGCCTCTCGGGAGCTAGCGTCGGGGTTGATGAGCAGTTCTTC. This gives the protein CASLSGASVGVDEQFF.

V gene TRBV5-1 combines with J gene TRBJ2-1; D is possibly TRBD2 (6 bases). In germline, CDR1 is SGHRS, CDR2 YFSETQ. The CDR3 is 15 residues long. Trimming pared 4 bases from V and 5 bases from J, leaving 16 bases between. The CDR3, as DNA: TGCGCCAGCAGCAGCCGGGACTCAAGCAACAATGAGCAGTTCTTC. Protein sequence: CASSSRDSSNNEQFF.

The V call is TRBV9, the J call TRBJ1-5; TRBD1 matches 9 bases. The J segment lost 7 bases and the V segment lost 3 bases, leaving 5 bases of the junction unmatched. This CDR3 is built from 14 residues. CDR1 and CDR2 (germline): SGDLS, YYNGEE. CDR3 residues: CASSEGTGFQPQHF. The CDR3 DNA follows: TGTGCCAGCAGCGAGGGGACAGGGTTCCAGCCCCAGCATTTT.

The DNA of the CDR3 is TGTGCCAGCAGCTTAGCCCCAACACACGAGCAGTTCTTC. Translated, it gives CASSLAPTHEQFF. The gene calls are TRBV7-8 and TRBJ2-1; D gene uncertain. The CDR3 runs 13 residues. Trimming shortened V by 0 bases and J by 10 bases, and 10 bases separated the two germline ends. Germline V gene lookup returns CDR1 SGHVS and CDR2 FQNEAQ.

This chain uses TRBV18 with TRBJ1-5, with D maybe TRBD1 (6 bases). The germline CDR1 and CDR2 sequences are KGHSH and LQKENI. The CDR3 sequence is 15 residues long. Trimming cost V 3 bases and J 5 bases, with 14 bases left between them. Here the CDR3 DNA reads TGTGCCAGCTCACCCACCTGGGACACCGATCAGCCCCAGCATTTT. This gives the protein CASSPTWDTDQPQHF.

The V and J genes are TRBV10-3 and TRBJ1-2; possible D gene TRBD1, 5 bases. The V gene lost 0 bases and the J gene lost 8 bases, with 19 bases spanning the gap. This CDR3 has 16 residues. Germline CDR1 and CDR2: ENHRY and SYGVKD. As DNA, the CDR3 is TGTGCCATCAGTGAGTCGATGGCGGGGCCCGAAGCGGGCTACACCTTC. Translated: CAISESMAGPEAGYTF.

About this clone itself: This specimen includes other DNA sequences encoding the same CDR3. This rearrangement joins TRBV4-3 to TRBJ2-7; TRBD2 matches at 9 bases. V was clipped by 0 bases and J by 3 bases; unmatched bases: 3. The CDR3 has 15 amino acids. Germline-derived CDR1 and CDR2 are LGHNA and YSLEER. In DNA form, the CDR3 reads TGCGCCAGCAGCCAAGATAGCGGGAGTGTCTACGAGCAGTACTTC. As protein: CASSQDSGSVYEQYF.

The rearrangement joins TRBV6-5 to TRBJ1-1; D gene unclear. Germline-derived CDR1 and CDR2 are MNHEY and SVGAGI. This CDR3 comprises 14 residues. The V end was cut by 0 bases, the J end by 5 bases, with 10 bases between. CDR3 bases: TGTGCCAGCAGTTACTCGGAGGGCCGGACTGAAGCTTTCTTT. Protein product: CASSYSEGRTEAFF.

The V call is TRBV9, the J call TRBJ2-2; D remains ambiguous. The V gene's germline CDR1 is SGDLS and CDR2 YYNGEE. The ends were cut back, 0 bases at V and 5 bases at J, with 2 bases in the middle. The CDR3 length is 12 residues. The CDR3: CASSVATGELFF. DNA for the CDR3: TGTGCCAGCAGCGTAGCTACCGGGGAGCTGTTTTTT.

J is TRBJ2-5 and V is TRBV5-1; 12 nucleotides align to TRBD2. Germline CDR1 is SGHRS and CDR2 is YFSETQ. CDR3 length equals 16 residues. Trimming cost V 2 bases and J 2 bases; bases outside gene matches: 4. The CDR3 bases are TGCGCCAGCAGCTTAATCCTAGCGGGAGGGCAAGAGACCCAGTACTTC. This gives the protein CASSLILAGGQETQYF.

This clone has a single count. The CDR3 DNA sequence: TGTGCCAGCGGACTACTAGCACCGTCCTACGAGCAGTACTTC. It translates to CASGLLAPSYEQYF. The chain joins TRBV7-3 to TRBJ2-7; tentative D call: TRBD2 (6 bases). Trimming removed 8 bases at V and 1 base at J, with 15 bases between. The CDR3 contains 14 residues. Germline values: CDR1 SGHTA, CDR2 FQGTGA. The full variable domain, rest sourced from reference TRBV7-3 and TRBJ2-7, is GAGVSQTPSNKVTEKGKYVELRCDPISGHTALYWYRQSLGQGPEFLIYFQGTGAADDSGLPNDRFFAVRPEGSVSTLKIQRTERGDSAVYLCASGLLAPSYEQYFGPGTRLTVT.

The V and J genes are TRBV7-9 and TRBJ2-1, with D possibly being TRBD1 (5 bases). Germline loops: CDR1 SEHNR, CDR2 FQNEAQ (reference sequence). The V and J ends lost 6 bases and 0 bases respectively, with 12 bases between them. The CDR3 contains 15 residues. CDR3 sequence (DNA): TGTGCCAGCAGGCCTAGGGGAAGCTCCTACAATGAGCAGTTCTTC. Protein: CASRPRGSSYNEQFF.

The gene calls are TRBV10-3 and TRBJ2-3; D gene uncertain. Per germline, CDR1 ENHRY and CDR2 SYGVKD. CDR3 length equals 15 residues. The germline V and J ends were trimmed by 0 bases and 4 bases, with 11 bases remaining between them. The CDR3 loop is CAISESGPTPDTQYF. In nucleotides, the CDR3 is TGTGCCATCAGTGAGTCTGGGCCCACCCCAGATACGCAGTATTTT.

The chain is built from TRBV28 and TRBJ1-1; D gene uncertain. Trimming removed 6 bases at V and 3 bases at J, with 11 bases between. This CDR3 comprises 13 residues. CDR1 and CDR2 (germline): MDHEN, SYDVKM. CDR3 DNA: TGTGCCAGCAGCCCTATTGTGGACACTGAAGCTTTCTTT. Its translation is CASSPIVDTEAFF.

The rearrangement joins TRBV4-3 to TRBJ2-2, with a possible D match to TRBD2 (5 bases). V was shortened by 0 bases and J by 1 base, with 9 bases between the two germline ends. The V gene's germline CDR1 is LGHNA and CDR2 YSLEER. This CDR3 region has 16 residues. CDR3 residues: CASSQEERGNTGELFF. Here the CDR3 DNA reads TGCGCCAGCAGCCAAGAAGAACGGGGGAACACCGGGGAGCTGTTTTTT.

The CDR3 is CASSWGQTNTEAFF. The CDR3, as DNA: TGCGCCAGCAGCTGGGGACAGACGAACACTGAAGCTTTCTTT. V gene TRBV5-1 combines with J gene TRBJ1-1; 7 nucleotides match TRBD1. The CDR3 spans 14 residues. V lost 3 bases to trimming and J lost 1 base; unmatched junction nucleotides: 3. Germline V CDR1 and CDR2: SGHRS, YFSETQ.

The chain employs TRBV10-3 and TRBJ2-2; possible D gene TRBD1, 5 bases. The CDR3 has 17 residues. Germline values: CDR1 ENHRY, CDR2 SYGVKD. V was pared by 3 bases and J by 2 bases, with 16 bases between. CDR3 bases: TGTGCCATCAGTGACCCCGGTGAAGGGGTTAACACCGGGGAGCTGTTTTTT. It codes for CAISDPGEGVNTGELFF.